A selection of T cell receptor beta chains follows, all from one sample in a study of T cell repertoires in cytomegalovirus infection. One entry per CDR3 protein results from TCRdb running MiXCR on the reads. The data hold tens of thousands of distinct CDR3 sequences, with 3% to 4.5% observed a single time. Sequencing was done on a sample of PBMCs. All receptors come from a human donor in good health (CMV status not recorded). Some clones in this sample may be carry-over from other donors' samples. The conserved cysteine and the conserved F or W are not part of the CDR3 here. Clone size is given as once, few, many or a size class.

many,TRBV28,ASSSPDLSGTYEQY
many,TRBV11-2,ASSFSGAGGEAF
many,TRBV7-2,ASSLGGTSYGEQY
many,TRBV11-3,ASSLEPGPSFEAF
many,TRBV28,ASTLLTSRPHQPQH
many,TRBV3-1,ASSQGLRNGEQY
many,TRBV6-2/TRBV6-3,ASSSPRQGPYEQY
many,TRBV7-2,ASSLVGGLSNEQF
many,TRBV7-2,ASSLGSGRGGETQY
many,TRBV19,ASTQRTNTEAF
many,TRBV7-2,ASSKGGAGNTIY
many,TRBV20-1,SAPGGSGNTIY
many,TRBV20-1,SARDGTDVGETQY
few,TRBV24-1,ATSDRWASGDTQY